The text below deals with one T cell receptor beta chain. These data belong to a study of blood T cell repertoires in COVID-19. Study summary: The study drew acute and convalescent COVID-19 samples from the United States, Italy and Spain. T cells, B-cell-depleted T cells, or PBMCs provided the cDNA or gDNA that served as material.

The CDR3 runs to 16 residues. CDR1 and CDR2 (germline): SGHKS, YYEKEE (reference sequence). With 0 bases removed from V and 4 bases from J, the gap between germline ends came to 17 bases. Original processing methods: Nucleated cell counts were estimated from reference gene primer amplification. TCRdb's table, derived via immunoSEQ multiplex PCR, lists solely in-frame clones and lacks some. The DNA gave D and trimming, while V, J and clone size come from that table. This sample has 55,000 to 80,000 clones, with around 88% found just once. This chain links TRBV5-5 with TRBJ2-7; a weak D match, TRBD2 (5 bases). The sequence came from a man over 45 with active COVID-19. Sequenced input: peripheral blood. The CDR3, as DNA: TGTGCCAGCAGCTTGGGCTCCGGGGTTTCAATATACGAGCAGTACTTC. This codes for CASSLGSGVSIYEQYF.